This T cell receptor (beta chain) was documented in a study of T-cell reconstitution after alpha-beta-depleted transplantation in children. The TCRbeta library was prepared with unique molecular identifiers. TCRdb re-analysed the PCR reads in MiXCR, keeping a single row per CDR3 protein. The table shows about 980,000 distinct CDR3 sequences, with around 30% occurring only once. The ends were cut back, 2 bases at V and 3 bases at J, with 8 bases in the middle. Germline V gene sequence: CDR1 SGHRS, CDR2 YFSETQ. This CDR3 comprises 13 residues. This clonotype was seen more than once but under ten times. The chain combines TRBV5-1 with TRBJ1-1, with TRBD1 as a possible D gene (6 bases). The sample here was PBMCs, mostly from graft donor cells, taken 360 days after TCRalphabeta/CD19-depleted stem cell transplant. This receptor was taken from a boy less than two years old who had a stem cell transplant for SCID, so the T cells may come from the graft donor. The CDR3, as DNA: TGCGCCAGCAGCTTCGCAGGGGACACTGAAGCTTTCTTT. Translation: CASSFAGDTEAFF.